This is a list of T cell receptor beta chains from one sample in a study of T-cell memory formation after mild COVID-19. TCRdb re-derived calls from the 5' RACE reads in MiXCR, one entry per CDR3 protein. Among 300,000 to 350,000 distinct CDR3 sequences listed, 13% to 15% were seen once. Specimen: PBMCs or a T cell subset sorted from them (not recorded which). The source of these receptors is a man between 18 and 35 years old who had mild COVID-19 (a few samples of this study predate the infection). Cell type and time point are not known. The CDR3 runs from the conserved cysteine through the conserved F or W. D genes are given only for firm matches. Clone size, where shown, is once, few, many, or a class for clones that have expanded.

V: TRBV5-1
size: -
length: 14
D: -
J: TRBJ2-4
CDR3: CASREESGAYIQYF
DNA: TGCGCCAGCAGGGAGGAGTCGGGCGCGTACATTCAGTACTTC

V: TRBV12-3/TRBV12-4
size: -
length: 16
D: -
J: TRBJ1-1
CDR3: CASIKGPLPPNTEAFF
DNA: TGTGCCAGCATCAAGGGACCTTTACCGCCGAACACTGAAGCTTTCTTT

V: TRBV12-3/TRBV12-4
size: many
length: 13
D: TRBD2
J: TRBJ2-5
CDR3: CASSRGGAETQYF
DNA: TGTGCCAGCAGCCGGGGGGGCGCAGAGACCCAGTACTTC

V: TRBV3-1
size: many
length: 13
D: -
J: TRBJ2-1
CDR3: CATSTSPPNEQFF
DNA: TGTGCCACCAGTACTTCCCCACCCAATGAGCAGTTCTTC

V: TRBV9
size: few
length: 15
D: TRBD2
J: TRBJ2-1
CDR3: CASTPGLAGYNEQFF
DNA: TGTGCCAGCACCCCTGGGCTAGCGGGTTACAATGAGCAGTTCTTC

V: TRBV4-1
size: few
length: 17
D: TRBD1
J: TRBJ1-1
CDR3: CASSQARTGGGRPEAFF
DNA: TGCGCCAGCAGCCAAGCCCGAACAGGGGGAGGCCGGCCTGAAGCTTTCTTT

V: TRBV5-1
size: few
length: 14
D: TRBD2
J: TRBJ2-1
CDR3: CASELAGGYNEQFF
DNA: TGCGCCAGCGAACTAGCGGGGGGCTACAATGAGCAGTTCTTC

V: TRBV12-3/TRBV12-4
size: -
length: 12
D: -
J: TRBJ1-3
CDR3: CASTPGWNTIYF
DNA: TGTGCCAGCACCCCGGGGTGGAACACCATATATTTT

V: TRBV5-1
size: -
length: 12
D: TRBD2
J: TRBJ2-1
CDR3: CASAGGYNEQFF
DNA: TGCGCCTCCGCGGGGGGGTACAATGAGCAGTTCTTC

V: TRBV6-5
size: many
length: 17
D: -
J: TRBJ1-1
CDR3: CASSYSYSGIGGTEAFF
DNA: TGTGCCAGCAGTTACTCGTATTCGGGGATCGGTGGCACTGAAGCTTTCTTT

V: TRBV18
size: few
length: 13
D: TRBD1
J: TRBJ1-1
CDR3: CASSRDSNTEAFF
DNA: TGTGCCAGCTCACGGGACAGTAACACTGAAGCTTTCTTT

V: TRBV7-9
size: few
length: 12
D: -
J: TRBJ1-5
CDR3: CASTLGTQPQHF
DNA: TGTGCCAGCACCCTAGGGACGCAGCCCCAGCATTTT

V: TRBV20-1
size: few
length: 14
D: TRBD1
J: TRBJ2-7
CDR3: CSARSDRGFYEQYF
DNA: TGCAGTGCTAGATCGGACAGGGGATTCTACGAGCAGTACTTC

V: TRBV29-1
size: few
length: 16
D: TRBD1
J: TRBJ1-2
CDR3: CSVGDSQDLFNYGYTF
DNA: TGCAGCGTTGGGGACAGTCAGGACCTTTTTAACTATGGCTACACCTTC

V: TRBV7-9
size: -
length: 14
D: -
J: TRBJ1-1
CDR3: CASSWTRFGTEAFF
DNA: TGTGCCAGCAGCTGGACAAGATTTGGGACTGAAGCTTTCTTT